The 6 T cell receptor beta chains given below trace back to one sample, sequenced in a study of graft-versus-host responses after intestinal transplantation. The protocol was immunoSEQ multiplex PCR, while the TCRdb copy is restricted to in-frame clones and leaves out a portion. The sample lists 39,000 or so clones; over 90% were seen once. Antigens of these TCRs are unknown. The input for sequencing was unstimulated CD8+ T cells sorted from spleen or lymph node cells, taken before transplant. Receptor source: a human donor who was the organ donor for an intestinal transplant.

The J gene is TRBJ2-5, the V gene TRBV10-3; TRBD2 aligns across 9 bases. CDR3 length: 14 amino acids. Germline values: CDR1 ENHRY, CDR2 SYGVKD. Trimming removed 8 bases from V and 2 bases from J; junction bases left unmatched: 6. This chain's CDR3 is CAIGRLADQETQYF. CDR3 in DNA: TGTGCCATCGGCAGACTAGCGGATCAAGAGACCCAGTACTTC.

The chain uses TRBV5-4 and TRBJ2-1, with 12 bases that match TRBD2. Germline loops: CDR1 SGHNT, CDR2 YYREEE (reference sequence). V was pared by 5 bases and J by 8 bases, with 11 bases of the junction left unmatched. There are 16 residues in the CDR3. This CDR3 reads CASRLGLAGIADEQFF. CDR3 coding DNA: TGTGCCAGCAGGCTCGGACTAGCGGGAATCGCCGATGAGCAGTTCTTC.

The J gene is TRBJ1-5, the V gene TRBV6-6; the D is unclear. Trimming stripped 6 bases from V and 2 bases from J, with 8 bases between. The CDR3 is 13 amino acids. CDR1 is MNHNY, CDR2 SVGAGI, per germline (reference sequence). CDR3 sequence (DNA): TGTGCCAGCAGCGCCGGGGGCAATCAGCCCCAGCATTTT. Translating gives CASSAGGNQPQHF.

The CDR3 here is CASSERVFLYNEQFF. In DNA form, the CDR3 reads TGTGCCAGCAGTGAGCGGGTATTCCTCTACAATGAGCAGTTCTTC. This chain links TRBV6-1 with TRBJ2-1, with D possibly being TRBD2 (5 bases). V lost 3 bases, J lost 3 bases, and 12 bases lay in between. Germline V gene data show CDR1 as MNHNS and CDR2 as SASEGT. The CDR3 has 15 residues.

This clone showed up just a few times. V is TRBV30 and J is TRBJ2-1; 9 bases are a match to TRBD2. Germline-derived CDR1 and CDR2 are GTSNPN and SVGIG (reference sequence). The CDR3 is 12 residues long. V trimming: 6 bases; J trimming: 12 bases; junction bases outside the gene matches: 9. Here the CDR3 DNA reads TGTGCCTGCCTTTGGGAAGCGGGAGGGCAGTTCTTC. This encodes CACLWEAGGQFF.

This clone was detected once. The identical CDR3 is also encoded by other nucleotide sequences in the sample. The V and J genes are TRBV28 and TRBJ2-3; D ambiguous. V lost 5 bases and J lost 5, with 8 bases in between. The CDR3 loop spans 12 amino acids. From germline, CDR1 is MDHEN and CDR2 SYDVKM. CDR3 sequence (DNA): TGTGCCAGCAGTCCTTCTGGAGATACGCAGTATTTT. This sequence encodes CASSPSGDTQYF.